The clone carrying this T cell receptor beta chain turned up a few times. Antigen unknown. 5'RACE primed at constant segments yielded TCR alpha and TCR beta cDNA libraries bearing sample barcodes and UMIs. TCRdb used MiXCR to reprocess the 5' RACE reads, holding one entry per CDR3 protein. The sample includes hundreds of thousands of distinct CDR3 sequences, about 20% seen only once; the top ten take about 8.4%. This sample is drawn from a study of T-cell memory formation after mild COVID-19. Study results and limitations: Clones that contracted from day 15 to 85 had balanced CD4/CD8; later expanders were CD4+ biased. Some clones that responded were present in memory (sampled pre-infection), which suggests cross-reactive memory joined.

The CDR3 is 13 residues long. Germline V gives CDR1 KGHDR, CDR2 SFDVKD. Trimming shortened V by 4 bases and J by 4 bases, and 8 bases separated the two germline ends. This receptor was taken from an adult woman who had mild COVID-19 (a few samples of this study predate the infection). Cell type and time point are not known. Sequenced material: PBMCs or a T cell subset sorted from them (not recorded which). The chain joins TRBV24-1 to TRBJ2-3; no clear D gene. The CDR3 sequence is CATSDPPPDTQYF. Written as DNA, the CDR3 is TGTGCCACCAGTGACCCACCTCCAGATACGCAGTATTTT.